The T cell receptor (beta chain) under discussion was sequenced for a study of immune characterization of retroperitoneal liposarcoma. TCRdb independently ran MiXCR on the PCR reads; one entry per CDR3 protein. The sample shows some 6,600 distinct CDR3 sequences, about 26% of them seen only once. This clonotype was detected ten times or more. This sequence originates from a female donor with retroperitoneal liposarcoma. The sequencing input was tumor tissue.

The CDR3 region has the DNA TGTGCCAGCAGTTTAAAGTCTAGCGGGCCACACAATGAGCAGTTCTTC. This codes for CASSLKSSGPHNEQFF. The V gene is TRBV27, the J gene TRBJ2-1, with 8 nucleotides matching TRBD2. CDR1 MNHEY and CDR2 SMNVEV come from the germline V gene (reference sequence). Unmatched junction bases numbered 8, after V lost 2 bases and J lost 5 bases. This CDR3 region has 16 residues.